This TCR beta chain was obtained from a study of blood T cell repertoires in COVID-19. Looking at the study overall: Whether acute or convalescent, the COVID-19 samples came from the United States, Italy and Spain. The cDNA or gDNA used as material had been derived from T cells, B-cell-depleted T cells, or PBMCs.

Authors' processing steps: Reference gene primer amplification gave estimated nucleated cell counts. Sequenced by immunoSEQ multiplex PCR; TCRdb stores in-frame clones only, minus some. The DNA was the basis for D and trimming; V, J and clone size are from that table. The table has about 170,000 clones, about 74% seen once. Trimming cost V 3 bases and J 2 bases, with 8 bases left between them. Germline V gives CDR1 LGHDT, CDR2 YNNKEL (reference sequence). The CDR3 covers 13 residues. The chain links TRBV3-1 (or the pseudogene TRBV3-2) to TRBJ2-7, with D perhaps TRBD1 (5 bases). The sample comprised peripheral blood. This TCR derives from a woman at least 80 years old with acute or convalescent COVID-19. CDR3 nucleotide sequence: TGTGCCAGCAGCCAGGACACCACCTACGAGCAGTACTTC. Translation gives CASSQDTTYEQYF.